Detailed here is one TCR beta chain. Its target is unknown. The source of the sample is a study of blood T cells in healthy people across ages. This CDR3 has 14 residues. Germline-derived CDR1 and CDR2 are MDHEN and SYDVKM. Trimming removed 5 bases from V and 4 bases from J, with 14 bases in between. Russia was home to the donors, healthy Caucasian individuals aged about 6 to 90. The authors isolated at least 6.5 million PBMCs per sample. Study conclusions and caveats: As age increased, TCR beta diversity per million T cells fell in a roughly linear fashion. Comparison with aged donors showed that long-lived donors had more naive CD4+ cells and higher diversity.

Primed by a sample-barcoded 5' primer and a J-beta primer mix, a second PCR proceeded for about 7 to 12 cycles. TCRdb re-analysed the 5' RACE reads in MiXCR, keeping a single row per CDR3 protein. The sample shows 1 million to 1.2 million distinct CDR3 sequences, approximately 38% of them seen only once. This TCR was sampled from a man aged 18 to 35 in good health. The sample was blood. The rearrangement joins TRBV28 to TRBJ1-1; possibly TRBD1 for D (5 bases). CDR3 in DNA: TGTGCCAGCAGTGCGGGGGAGCCGGCCACTGAAGCTTTCTTT. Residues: CASSAGEPATEAFF.